This T cell receptor beta chain was obtained from a study of T cell responses to AZD1222 COVID-19 vaccine. Across the whole study: Analysis merged second doses at about 4 or about 12 weeks.

The data were produced by immunoSEQ multiplex PCR, yet TCRdb's version contains in-frame clones alone and is incomplete. The table includes some 170,000 clones, around 92% detected once. As regards this clone: Its antigen is not identified.

Whole-study results and caveats: Of the AZD1222 recipients, only 5 to 7 were seropositive at baseline. With dominance at 160-218 and 743-854, vaccine-associated CD4 TCRs spanned spike. Breadth and depth of Spike-specific TCRs rose after two AZD1222 doses.

The source material was peripheral blood, sampled on day 0 of AZD1222 vaccination. This sequence originates from an adult in good health.

The CDR3 nucleotides read TGTGCCAGCAGTTACGGACAGGGGGCAGGCAGTGGCTACACCTTC. Residues: CASSYGQGAGSGYTF. This sequence joins TRBV6-6 and TRBJ1-2; TRBD1 matches 11 bases. CDR3 length equals 15 residues. V lost 2 bases and J lost 7; bases outside the gene matches: 6. Germline V CDR1 and CDR2: MNHNY, SVGAGI (reference sequence).